This T cell receptor (beta chain) is from a study of neoadjuvant nivolumab and ipilimumab in lung cancer. Study-level findings and limits: TCR receptors were sequenced in few samples.

About this clone itself: The antigen is not known.

The assay was immunoSEQ multiplex PCR, and TCRdb's table has in-frame clones only and misses some. The profile shows some 6,500 clones, 65% to 85% of them singletons. The input for sequencing was tumor tissue, taken after neoadjuvant nivolumab, alone or with ipilimumab, at or shortly before surgery. This TCR derives from an adult with non-small cell lung cancer.

CDR3 in amino acids: CASAAFILNEQFF. In DNA, the CDR3 is TGTGCCAGCGCCGCTTTCATTCTCAATGAGCAGTTCTTC. The chain carries TRBV6-6 and TRBJ2-1; D not resolved. The V gene's germline CDR1 is MNHNY and CDR2 SVGAGI (reference sequence). The CDR3 is 13 amino acids. Trimming pared 8 bases from V and 6 bases from J, leaving 14 bases between.